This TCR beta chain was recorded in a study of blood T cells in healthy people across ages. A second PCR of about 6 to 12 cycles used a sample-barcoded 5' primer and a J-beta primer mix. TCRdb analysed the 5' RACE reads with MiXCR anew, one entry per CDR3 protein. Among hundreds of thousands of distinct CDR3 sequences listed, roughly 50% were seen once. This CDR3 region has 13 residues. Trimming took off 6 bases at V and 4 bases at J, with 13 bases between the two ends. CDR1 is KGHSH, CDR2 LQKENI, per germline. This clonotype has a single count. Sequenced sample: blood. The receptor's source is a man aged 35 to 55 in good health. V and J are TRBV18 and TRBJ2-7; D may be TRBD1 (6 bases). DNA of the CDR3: TGTGCCAGCTCTTCGGCAGGGGAATACGAGCAGTACTTC. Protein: CASSSAGEYEQYF.